Below, 22 T cell receptor beta chains from the same sample are listed, as sequenced in a study of T-cell reconstitution after alpha-beta-depleted transplantation in children. Preparation of the TCRbeta library used unique molecular identifiers. TCRdb ran MiXCR on the PCR reads and lists one entry per CDR3 protein. The sample carries a few hundred thousand distinct CDR3 sequences, about a fifth recorded once. The specimen was PBMCs from the stem cell graft donor, collected from the stem cell graft. The receptors stem from a human donor who donated a stem cell graft to a child with acute myeloid leukemia.

In its sample, this clonotype was seen many times. V gene TRBV2 combines with J gene TRBJ2-7; TRBD1 might be the D (5 bases). The CDR3 is 14 amino acids. Germline CDR1 SNHLY, CDR2 FYNNEI. The ends were cut back, 6 bases at V and 1 base at J, with 13 bases in the middle. Here the CDR3 reads CASRGLTESYEQYF. For the CDR3, the DNA is TGTGCCAGCAGGGGATTGACAGAGTCCTACGAGCAGTACTTC.

This clonotype was seen more than once but under ten times. The rearrangement joins TRBV18 to TRBJ2-1; D possibly uses TRBD1 or TRBD2 (5 bases each). Trimming left V 0 bases short and J 0 bases short, with 12 bases between. The CDR3 extends over 17 amino acids. The V gene's germline CDR1 is KGHSH and CDR2 LQKENI. The CDR3 DNA is TGTGCCAGCTCACCACCGTCTACGGGACCCTCCTACAATGAGCAGTTCTTC. This translates into CASSPPSTGPSYNEQFF.

This clonotype was found many times. This chain's CDR3 is CASSPSGTGVYEQYF. CDR3 DNA sequence: TGTGCCAGCAGTCCATCCGGGACAGGGGTGTACGAGCAGTACTTC. The chain links TRBV7-3 to TRBJ2-7, with TRBD1 matching over 10 bases. Unmatched junction bases numbered 9, after V lost 6 bases and J lost 4 bases. Looked up from germline, CDR1 is SGHTA and CDR2 is FQGTGA. The CDR3 is 15 amino acids.

This clonotype was picked up many times. The V and J genes are TRBV20-1 and TRBJ2-1; 9 positions match TRBD2. The ends lost 1 base at V and 6 bases at J; junction bases unmatched: 7. CDR1 is DFQATT and CDR2 is SNEGSKA in the germline V gene (reference sequence). CDR3 length: 15 amino acids. The CDR3, as DNA: TGCAGTGCTAGAGGGGCTCTAGCGGGAACCAATGAGCAGTTCTTC. This translates into CSARGALAGTNEQFF.

The rearrangement joins TRBV27 to TRBJ2-1; 16 bases line up with TRBD2. This CDR3 region has 17 residues. Germline loops: CDR1 MNHEY, CDR2 SMNVEV (reference sequence). V shed 5 bases and J 9 bases; nucleotides not matched to a gene: 10. For the CDR3, the DNA is TGTGCCAGCAGTATTTCGGGACTAGCGGGAGGGCCCGGTGAGCAGTTCTTC. This codes for CASSISGLAGGPGEQFF.

This clonotype was recorded a few times. The chain couples TRBV7-9 to TRBJ2-7, with 8 nucleotides matching TRBD1. Germline V gives CDR1 SEHNR, CDR2 FQNEAQ (reference sequence). The length of the CDR3 is 14 residues. With 5 bases clipped from V and 4 bases from J, the junction kept 7 bases outside the gene matches. CDR3 sequence: CASSGQGVVYEQYF. The CDR3 DNA reads TGTGCCAGCAGCGGACAGGGAGTGGTTTACGAGCAGTACTTC. Combining the CDR3 with reference TRBV7-9 and TRBJ2-7 gives the whole variable domain DTGVSQNPRHKITKRGQNVTFRCDPISEHNRLYWYRQTLGQGPEFLTYFQNEAQLEKSRLLSDRFSAERPKGSFSTLEIQRTEQGDSAMYLCASSGQGVVYEQYFGPGTRLTVT.

The rearrangement joins TRBV10-3 to TRBJ2-3; 9 bases align to TRBD2. The V segment lost 8 bases and the J segment 6 bases; nucleotides outside the gene matches: 9. CDR1 and CDR2 (germline): ENHRY, SYGVKD. This CDR3 is built from 14 residues. The CDR3 region has the DNA TGTGCCATCGGGGTAGCGGGAGTCAAGGATACGCAGTATTTT. Amino acid sequence: CAIGVAGVKDTQYF.

A few counts support this clonotype. The chain joins TRBV25-1 to TRBJ1-3; 11 nucleotides line up with TRBD1. The V gene's germline CDR1 is MGHDK and CDR2 SYGVNS. The CDR3 loop spans 19 amino acids. V dropped 0 bases and J dropped 2; count of bases not matched to a gene: 9. The CDR3 is CASSEYEDRGLGPGNTIYF. DNA for the CDR3: TGTGCCAGCAGTGAATACGAGGACAGGGGGCTAGGTCCTGGAAACACCATATATTTT.

This clonotype has at least ten counts. The chain combines TRBV12-3 or TRBV12-4 with TRBJ2-5; TRBD1 might be the D (6 bases). CDR3 length equals 14 residues. Trimming took 1 base from V and 4 from J, leaving 10 bases between them. The CDR3 DNA reads TGTGCCAGCAGTTTAGGGGTAGGGGGAGAGACCCAGTACTTC. This gives the protein CASSLGVGGETQYF.

The chain combines TRBV11-2 with TRBJ2-7; 7 bases are shared with TRBD1. There are 15 residues in the CDR3. Germline trimming cut 1 base from V and 1 base from J; bases unmatched to any gene: 4. Germline CDR1 and CDR2: SGHAT and FQNNGV. The CDR3 sequence is CASSLVLGQSYEQYF. CDR3 bases: TGTGCCAGCAGCTTAGTATTGGGACAGTCCTACGAGCAGTACTTC.

This clonotype was counted a few times. The genes are TRBV4-3 and TRBJ2-1; 9 positions agree with TRBD2. Germline V CDR1 and CDR2: LGHNA, YSLEER. The junction had 7 bases not matched to a gene; V was cut back by 10 bases and J by 6 bases. The CDR3 is 13 amino acids. The CDR3 reads CATGTSSLNEQFF. The CDR3 nucleotides read TGCGCCACCGGGACTAGCTCTCTCAATGAGCAGTTCTTC.

The rearrangement uses TRBV4-2 and TRBJ2-1, with D unresolved. Trimming stripped 0 bases from V and 2 bases from J, with 11 bases between. Germline values: CDR1 LGHNA, CDR2 YNFKEQ. The CDR3 extends over 16 amino acids. Here the CDR3 reads CASSQDVQLTYNEQFF. CDR3 in DNA: TGTGCCAGCAGCCAAGATGTACAGCTGACCTACAATGAGCAGTTCTTC.

This clonotype was seen at least ten times. The chain employs TRBV27 and TRBJ2-7, with D tentatively TRBD1 (6 bases). In germline, CDR1 is MNHEY, CDR2 SMNVEV (reference sequence). CDR3 length: 15 residues. Between the trimmed V and J ends, which lost 4 bases and 2 bases, there was a span of 15 bases. The CDR3 DNA reads TGTGCCAGCAGTTACGCCGGGACACCGACCTACGAGCAGTACTTC. Residues: CASSYAGTPTYEQYF.

This clonotype was detected a few times. The rearrangement joins TRBV11-2 to TRBJ2-3; the match to TRBD2 covers 9 bases. Unmatched junction bases numbered 5, after V lost 3 bases and J lost 4 bases. The CDR3 is 15 amino acids. In germline, CDR1 is SGHAT, CDR2 FQNNGV. The CDR3 DNA follows: TGTGCCAGCAGCTTTCGCGGGAGGGAGGCAGATACGCAGTATTTT. Amino acid sequence: CASSFRGREADTQYF.

The chain carries TRBV6-1 and TRBJ1-1, with D uncertain. The CDR3 covers 13 residues. V was pared by 7 bases and J by 6 bases, with 15 bases between. The V gene's germline CDR1 is MNHNS and CDR2 SASEGT. CDR3 in DNA: TGTGCCAGCACCCCTACCCTGGGCGCTGAAGCTTTCTTT. Amino acid sequence: CASTPTLGAEAFF.

This clonotype was observed many times. The chain combines TRBV27 with TRBJ2-1; 7 bases map to TRBD2. Germline CDR1 reads MNHEY; CDR2 reads SMNVEV (reference sequence). With V trimmed by 0 bases and J by 0 bases, 5 bases remained unmatched. The CDR3 sequence is 17 residues long. The CDR3 region is CASSLSMGGSSYNEQFF. The DNA for the CDR3 is TGTGCCAGCAGTTTATCGATGGGCGGGAGCTCCTACAATGAGCAGTTCTTC.

The sample holds a few counts of this clonotype. The gene calls are TRBV20-1 and TRBJ2-1; D may be TRBD2 (5 bases). The V gene's germline CDR1 is DFQATT and CDR2 SNEGSKA (reference sequence). Trimming took 1 base from V and 3 from J, leaving 10 bases between them. The CDR3 consists of 14 residues. CDR3 protein: CSARGLANYNEQFF. The CDR3 nucleotides read TGCAGTGCTAGAGGTCTAGCCAACTACAATGAGCAGTTCTTC.

The chain recombines TRBV4-1 with TRBJ2-4; the match to TRBD2 covers 11 bases. V shed 2 bases and J 2 bases; nucleotides not matched to a gene: 5. CDR1 is MGHRA, CDR2 YSYEKL, per germline. The CDR3 sequence is 17 residues long. CDR3 in DNA: TGCGCCAGCAGCCAACCACTAGCGGGAGTTTCCAAAAACATTCAGTACTTC. It is translated as CASSQPLAGVSKNIQYF.

This clonotype appeared a few times. The V call is TRBV5-1, the J call TRBJ2-3; TRBD2 matches 8 bases. Germline values: CDR1 SGHRS, CDR2 YFSETQ. The J segment lost 4 bases and the V segment lost 1 base, leaving 8 bases of the junction unmatched. The CDR3 is 16 residues long. The CDR3 protein is CASSLPAGGTADTQYF. The CDR3 DNA sequence: TGCGCCAGCAGCTTGCCCGCGGGAGGAACCGCAGATACGCAGTATTTT.

DNA of the CDR3: TGCAGTGCTAGATCCTGGGGAAGCCATCAGTTCTTC. Translation gives CSARSWGSHQFF. The chain joins TRBV20-1 to TRBJ2-1, with D unclear. The V end was cut by 2 bases, the J end by 13 bases, with 15 bases between. This CDR3 is built from 12 residues. Germline CDR1 is DFQATT and CDR2 is SNEGSKA (reference sequence).

The J gene is TRBJ1-1, the V gene TRBV28; D gene uncertain. CDR3 length equals 12 residues. V lost 4 bases and J 8 bases, leaving 11 bases between the germline ends. Germline assignment: CDR1 MDHEN and CDR2 SYDVKM. The CDR3 region is CASSSPTNEAFF. CDR3 sequence (DNA): TGTGCCAGCAGTTCCCCGACGAACGAAGCTTTCTTT.

This clonotype was detected many times. The chain recombines TRBV5-6 with TRBJ2-2; no firm D call. With 3 bases removed from V and 5 bases from J, the gap between germline ends came to 23 bases. CDR3 length: 18 amino acids. Germline V gene lookup returns CDR1 SGHDT and CDR2 YYEEEE. The CDR3 region is CASSSYRLDRKETGELFF. The CDR3 DNA is TGTGCCAGCAGCTCCTACCGTTTGGACCGGAAGGAAACCGGGGAGCTGTTTTTT.